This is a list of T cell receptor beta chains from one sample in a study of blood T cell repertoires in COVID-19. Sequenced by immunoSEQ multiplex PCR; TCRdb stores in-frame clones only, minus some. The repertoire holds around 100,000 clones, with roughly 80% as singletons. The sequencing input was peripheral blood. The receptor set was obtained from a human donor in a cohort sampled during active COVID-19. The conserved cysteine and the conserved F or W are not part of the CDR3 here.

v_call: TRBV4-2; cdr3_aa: ASSQGSGGTDTQY
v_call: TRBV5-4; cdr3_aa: ASSSGQGNLNTEAF
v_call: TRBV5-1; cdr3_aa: ASSLAGSTDTQY
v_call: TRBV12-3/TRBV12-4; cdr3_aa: AGRTGPDHEAF
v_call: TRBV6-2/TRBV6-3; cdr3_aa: ASSFDEGQIYNEQF
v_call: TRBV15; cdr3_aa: ATSPRDRNYEQY
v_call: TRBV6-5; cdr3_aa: ASAQDSGNTIY
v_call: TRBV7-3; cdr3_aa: ASSLERGDYEQY
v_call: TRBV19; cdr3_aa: ASTQGAVLEAF
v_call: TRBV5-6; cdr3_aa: ASRIPGQGYGYT
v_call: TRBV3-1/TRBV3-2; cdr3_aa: ASSLNPGLSGNTIY
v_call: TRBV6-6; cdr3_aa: ASSSGRGDEKLF
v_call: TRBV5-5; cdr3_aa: ASSTGGKGSHGYT
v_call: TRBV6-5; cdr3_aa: ASSPNWGGQTQY
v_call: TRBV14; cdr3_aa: ASSPQGSSYNSPLH
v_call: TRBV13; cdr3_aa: ASSHSGGPSFSYNEQF
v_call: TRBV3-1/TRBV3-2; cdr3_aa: ASSQGSQNIQY
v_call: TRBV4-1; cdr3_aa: ASSRVSGVAGETQY
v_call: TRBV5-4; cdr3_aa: ASSLPTASGNTIY
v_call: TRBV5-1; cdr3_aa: ASSSGGGFSYEQY
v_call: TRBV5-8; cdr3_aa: ASSFQGFPYTEAF
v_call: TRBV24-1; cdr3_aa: ATSDPGQSDTQY
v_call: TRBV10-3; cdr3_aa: AISDHDRGQPQH
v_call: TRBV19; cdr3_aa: ASSSNGDRSEQF
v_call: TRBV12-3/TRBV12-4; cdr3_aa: ASSKYYEQY
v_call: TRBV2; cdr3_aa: ASRASGGTDTQY
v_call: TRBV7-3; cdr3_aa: ASSLTTSGVTGELF
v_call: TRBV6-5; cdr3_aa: ASSFQGAEAF
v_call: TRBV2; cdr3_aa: ASSLTGANTEAF
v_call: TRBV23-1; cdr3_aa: ASSQLDRGHGGPQH
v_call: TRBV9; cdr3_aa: ASSLRVGLYSPLH
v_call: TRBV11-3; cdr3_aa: ASSLDGRGAGELF
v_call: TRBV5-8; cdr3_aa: ASSPDRDQPQH
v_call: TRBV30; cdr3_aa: AWNSMPNTEAF
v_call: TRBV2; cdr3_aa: ASRSTPTGGVGYT
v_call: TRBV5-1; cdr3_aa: ASSLYGPTDTEAF
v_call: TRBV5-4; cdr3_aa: ASSLPLGAQTRET
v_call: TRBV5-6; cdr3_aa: ASSLAGVPGELF
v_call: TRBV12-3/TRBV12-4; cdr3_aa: ASSPDRRFGYT
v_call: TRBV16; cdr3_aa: ASSPSLGRQGGYT
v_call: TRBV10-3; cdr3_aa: AARGRTDQPQH
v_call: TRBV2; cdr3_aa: ASSEMDRGRTPLH
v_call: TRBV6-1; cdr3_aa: ASSEQSDRFYGYT
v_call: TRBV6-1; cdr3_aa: ASSEGSGYSNQPQH
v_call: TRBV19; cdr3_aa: ASSPDTQYGYT
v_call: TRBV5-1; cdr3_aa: ASSLWPLGAGNTGELF
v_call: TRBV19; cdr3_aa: ASRPPSGAQY
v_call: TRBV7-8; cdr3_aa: ASSLVGTGTNNSPLH